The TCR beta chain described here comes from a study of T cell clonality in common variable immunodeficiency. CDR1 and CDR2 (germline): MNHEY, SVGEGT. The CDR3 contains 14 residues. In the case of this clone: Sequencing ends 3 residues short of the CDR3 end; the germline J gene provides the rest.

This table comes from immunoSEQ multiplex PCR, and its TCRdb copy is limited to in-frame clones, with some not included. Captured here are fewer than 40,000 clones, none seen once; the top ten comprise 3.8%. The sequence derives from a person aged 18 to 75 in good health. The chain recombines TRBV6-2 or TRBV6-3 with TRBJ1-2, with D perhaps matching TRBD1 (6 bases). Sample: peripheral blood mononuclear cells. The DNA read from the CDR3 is TGTGCCAGCAGTTACCTACAGGGAGCTGGAGAC. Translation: CASSYLQGAGD. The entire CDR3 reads CASSYLQGAGDYTF.